This TCR beta chain appears in the sequencing data of a study of identical twins. Findings and limits, study-wide: The study based its conclusions on cross-sectional statistical analysis and did not follow the same donors. Memory repertoires lacked the insertion deficit that abundant cord blood beta clonotypes showed.

This clonotype has a count of ten or more. Its antigen is still unknown. Unique molecular identifiers were in the cDNA, with template-switch universal primer binding. TCRdb processed the 5' RACE reads anew with MiXCR; each CDR3 protein has one entry. The table includes around 230,000 distinct CDR3 sequences, approximately 7.1% detected once. The same sample was also used in a study of T cells expressing NK-cell markers.

Sequencing was done on a sample of CD8+ T cells sorted from blood. The clonotype comes from a woman aged 18-35 years in good health.

The CDR3 loop is CASSSRLAADNEQFF. CDR3 nucleotides: TGTGCCAGCAGTTCCCGTCTAGCGGCGGACAATGAGCAGTTCTTC. The chain links TRBV12-3 or TRBV12-4 to TRBJ2-1; TRBD2 matches at 7 bases. The CDR3 totals 15 residues. The V segment lost 4 bases and the J segment 5 bases; nucleotides outside the gene matches: 8.